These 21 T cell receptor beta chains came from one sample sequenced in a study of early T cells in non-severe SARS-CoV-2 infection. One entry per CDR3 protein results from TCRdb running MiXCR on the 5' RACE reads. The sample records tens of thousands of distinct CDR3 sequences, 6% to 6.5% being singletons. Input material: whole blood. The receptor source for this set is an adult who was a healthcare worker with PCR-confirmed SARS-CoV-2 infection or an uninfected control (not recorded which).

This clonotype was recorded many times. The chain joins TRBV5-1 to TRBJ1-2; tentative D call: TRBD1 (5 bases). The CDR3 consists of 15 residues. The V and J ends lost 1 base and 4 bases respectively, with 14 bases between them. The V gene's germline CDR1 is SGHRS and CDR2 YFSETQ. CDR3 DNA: TGCGCCAGCAGCTTGTGGGCAGGGCTGGGCTATGGCTACACCTTC. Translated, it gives CASSLWAGLGYGYTF.

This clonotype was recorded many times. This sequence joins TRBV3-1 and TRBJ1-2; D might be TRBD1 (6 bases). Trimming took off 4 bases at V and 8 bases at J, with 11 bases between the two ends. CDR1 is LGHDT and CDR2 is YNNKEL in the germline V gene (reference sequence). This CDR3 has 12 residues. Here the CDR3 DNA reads TGTGCCAGCAGCCGGACAGTGGAGGGCTACACCTTC. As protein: CASSRTVEGYTF.

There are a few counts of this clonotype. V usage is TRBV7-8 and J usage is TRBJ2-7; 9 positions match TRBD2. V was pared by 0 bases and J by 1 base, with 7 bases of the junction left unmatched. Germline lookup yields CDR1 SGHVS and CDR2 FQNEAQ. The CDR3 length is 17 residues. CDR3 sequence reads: CASSLANAGGRSYEQYF. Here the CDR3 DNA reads TGTGCCAGCAGCTTAGCCAATGCGGGGGGGCGGTCCTACGAGCAGTACTTC. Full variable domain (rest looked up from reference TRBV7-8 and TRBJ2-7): GAGVSQSPRYKVAKRGQDVALRCDPISGHVSLFWYQQALGQGPEFLTYFQNEAQLDKSGLPSDRFFAERPEGSVSTLKIQRTQQEDSAVYLCASSLANAGGRSYEQYFGPGTRLTVT.

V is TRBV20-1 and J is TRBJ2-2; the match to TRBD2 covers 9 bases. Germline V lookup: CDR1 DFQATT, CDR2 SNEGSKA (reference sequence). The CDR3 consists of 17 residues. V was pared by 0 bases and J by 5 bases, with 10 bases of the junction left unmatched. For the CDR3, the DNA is TGCAGTGCTAGAGATATCATTCGTAGCGGGGGTACCGGGGAGCTGTTTTTT. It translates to CSARDIIRSGGTGELFF.

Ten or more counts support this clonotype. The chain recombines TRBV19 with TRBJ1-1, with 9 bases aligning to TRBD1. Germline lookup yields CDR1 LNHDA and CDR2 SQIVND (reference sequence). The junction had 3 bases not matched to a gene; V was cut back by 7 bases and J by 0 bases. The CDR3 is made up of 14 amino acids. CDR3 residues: CASKNRGLNTEAFF. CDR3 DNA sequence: TGTGCCAGTAAAAACAGGGGGCTGAACACTGAAGCTTTCTTT.

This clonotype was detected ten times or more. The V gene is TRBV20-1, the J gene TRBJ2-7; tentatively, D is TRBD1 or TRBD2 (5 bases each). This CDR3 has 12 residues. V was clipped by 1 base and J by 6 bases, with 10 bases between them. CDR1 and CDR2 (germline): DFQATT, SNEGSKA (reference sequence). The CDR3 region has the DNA TGCAGTGCTAGAGTAGACGGGGCCGAGCAGTACTTC. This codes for CSARVDGAEQYF.

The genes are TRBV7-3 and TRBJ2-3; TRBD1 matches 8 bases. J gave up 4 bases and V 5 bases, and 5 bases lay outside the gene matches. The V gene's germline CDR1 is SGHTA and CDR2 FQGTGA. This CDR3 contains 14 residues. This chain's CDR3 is CASSRTGWSDTQYF. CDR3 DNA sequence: TGTGCCAGCAGCCGGACAGGGTGGTCAGATACGCAGTATTTT. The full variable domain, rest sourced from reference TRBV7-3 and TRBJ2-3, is GAGVSQTPSNKVTEKGKYVELRCDPISGHTALYWYRQSLGQGPEFLIYFQGTGAADDSGLPNDRFFAVRPEGSVSTLKIQRTERGDSAVYLCASSRTGWSDTQYFGPGTRLTVL.

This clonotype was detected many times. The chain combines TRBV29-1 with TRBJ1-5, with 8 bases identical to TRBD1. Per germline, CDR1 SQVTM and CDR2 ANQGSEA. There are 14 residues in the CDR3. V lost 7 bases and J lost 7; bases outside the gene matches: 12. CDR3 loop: CSASTDRAGQPQHF. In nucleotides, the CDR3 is TGCAGCGCCTCGACGGACAGGGCGGGACAGCCCCAGCATTTT.

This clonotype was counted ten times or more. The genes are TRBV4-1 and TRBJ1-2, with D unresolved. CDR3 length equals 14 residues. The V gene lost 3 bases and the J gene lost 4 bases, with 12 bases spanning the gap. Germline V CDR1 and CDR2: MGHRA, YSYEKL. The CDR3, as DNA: TGCGCCAGCAGCCAGGGGTCACAGTTCTATGGCTACACCTTC. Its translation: CASSQGSQFYGYTF.

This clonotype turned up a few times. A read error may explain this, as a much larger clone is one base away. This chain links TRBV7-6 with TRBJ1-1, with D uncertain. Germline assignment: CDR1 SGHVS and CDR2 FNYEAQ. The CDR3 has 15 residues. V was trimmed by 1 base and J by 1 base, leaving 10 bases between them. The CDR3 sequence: CASSLVDTENTEAFF. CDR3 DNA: TGTGCCAGCAGCTTAGTAGACACGGAGAACACTGAAGCTTTCTTT.

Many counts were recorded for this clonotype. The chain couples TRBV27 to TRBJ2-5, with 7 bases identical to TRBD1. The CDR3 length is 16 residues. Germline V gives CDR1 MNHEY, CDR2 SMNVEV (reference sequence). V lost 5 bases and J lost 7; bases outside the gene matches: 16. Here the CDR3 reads CASSRKWDSRRWTQYF. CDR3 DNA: TGTGCCAGCAGTCGTAAATGGGACAGCCGACGATGGACCCAGTACTTC.

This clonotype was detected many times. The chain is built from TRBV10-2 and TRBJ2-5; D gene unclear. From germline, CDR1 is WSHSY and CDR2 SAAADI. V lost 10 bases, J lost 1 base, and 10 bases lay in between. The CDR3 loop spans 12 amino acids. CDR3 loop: CATRTAQETQYF. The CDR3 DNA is TGCGCCACCAGGACGGCCCAAGAGACCCAGTACTTC.

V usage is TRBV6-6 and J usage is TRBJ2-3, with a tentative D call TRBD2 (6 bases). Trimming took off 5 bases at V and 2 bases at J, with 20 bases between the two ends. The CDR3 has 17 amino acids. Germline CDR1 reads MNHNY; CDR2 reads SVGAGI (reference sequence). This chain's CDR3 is CASSQRSKSGHTDTQYF. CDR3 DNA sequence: TGTGCCAGCAGTCAACGATCAAAGAGCGGGCACACAGATACGCAGTATTTT.

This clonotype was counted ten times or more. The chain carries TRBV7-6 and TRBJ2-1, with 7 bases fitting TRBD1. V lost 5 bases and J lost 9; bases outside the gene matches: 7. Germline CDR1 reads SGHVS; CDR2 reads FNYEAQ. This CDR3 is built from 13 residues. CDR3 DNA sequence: TGTGCCAGCAGCCCTCCGACAGGGAGTGAGCAGTTCTTC. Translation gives CASSPPTGSEQFF. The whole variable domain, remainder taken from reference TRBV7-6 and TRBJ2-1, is GAGVSQSPRYKVTKRGQDVALRCDPISGHVSLYWYRQALGQGPEFLTYFNYEAQQDKSGLPNDRFSAERPEGSISTLTIQRTEQRDSAMYRCASSPPTGSEQFFGPGTRLTVL.

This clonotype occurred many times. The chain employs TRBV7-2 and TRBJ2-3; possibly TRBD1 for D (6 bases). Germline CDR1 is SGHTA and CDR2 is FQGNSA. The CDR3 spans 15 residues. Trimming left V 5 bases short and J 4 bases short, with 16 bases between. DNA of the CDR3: TGTGCCAGCAGCCTCTTCGGAACAGGGCCAGATACGCAGTATTTT. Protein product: CASSLFGTGPDTQYF. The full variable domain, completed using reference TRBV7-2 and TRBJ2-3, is GAGVSQSPSNKVTEKGKDVELRCDPISGHTALYWYRQSLGQGLEFLIYFQGNSAPDKSGLPSDRFSAERTGGSVSTLTIQRTQQEDSAVYLCASSLFGTGPDTQYFGPGTRLTVL.

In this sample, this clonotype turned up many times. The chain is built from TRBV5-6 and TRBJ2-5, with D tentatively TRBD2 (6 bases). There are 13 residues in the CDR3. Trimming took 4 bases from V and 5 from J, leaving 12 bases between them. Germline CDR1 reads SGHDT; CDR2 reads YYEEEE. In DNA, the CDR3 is TGTGCCAGCAGCCGGAGGGTTGAGGAGACCCAGTACTTC. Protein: CASSRRVEETQYF. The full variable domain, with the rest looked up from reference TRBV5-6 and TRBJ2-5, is DAGVTQSPTHLIKTRGQQVTLRCSPKSGHDTVSWYQQALGQGPQFIFQYYEEEERQRGNFPDRFSGHQFPNYSSELNVNALLLGDSALYLCASSRRVEETQYFGPGTRLLVL.

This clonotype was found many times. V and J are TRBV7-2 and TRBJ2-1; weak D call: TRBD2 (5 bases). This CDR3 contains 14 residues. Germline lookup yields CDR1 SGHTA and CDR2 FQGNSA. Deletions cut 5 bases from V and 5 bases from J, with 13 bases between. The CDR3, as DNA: TGTGCCAGCAGCCGGTTAGCGAGGAACAATGAGCAGTTCTTC. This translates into CASSRLARNNEQFF.

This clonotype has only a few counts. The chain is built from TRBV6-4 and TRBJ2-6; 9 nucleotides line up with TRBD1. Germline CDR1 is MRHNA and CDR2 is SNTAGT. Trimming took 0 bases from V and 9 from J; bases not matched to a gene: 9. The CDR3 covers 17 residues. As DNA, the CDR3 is TGTGCCAGCAGTGACTCAAACCCGGGACAGGGCCACAACGTCCTGACTTTC. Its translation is CASSDSNPGQGHNVLTF.

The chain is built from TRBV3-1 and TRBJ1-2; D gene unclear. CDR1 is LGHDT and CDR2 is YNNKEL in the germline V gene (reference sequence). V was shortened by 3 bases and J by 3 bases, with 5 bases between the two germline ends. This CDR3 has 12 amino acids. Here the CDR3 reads CASSHTDYGYTF. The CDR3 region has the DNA TGTGCCAGCAGCCACACGGACTATGGCTACACCTTC.

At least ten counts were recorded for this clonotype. CDR3 nucleotide sequence: TGTGCCAGCAGCTCACAGGGCTATAATTCACCCCTCCACTTT. Protein sequence: CASSSQGYNSPLHF. The genes are TRBV7-2 and TRBJ1-6, with a possible D match to TRBD1 (6 bases). Trimming pared 4 bases from V and 3 bases from J, leaving 7 bases between. In germline, CDR1 is SGHTA, CDR2 FQGNSA. CDR3 size: 14 residues.

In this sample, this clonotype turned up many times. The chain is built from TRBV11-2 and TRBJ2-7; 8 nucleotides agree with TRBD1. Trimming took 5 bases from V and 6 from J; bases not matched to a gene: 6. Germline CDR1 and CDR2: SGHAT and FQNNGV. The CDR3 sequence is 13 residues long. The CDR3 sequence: CASSPDRGAEQYF. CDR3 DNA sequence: TGTGCCAGCAGCCCTGACAGGGGAGCCGAGCAGTACTTC.